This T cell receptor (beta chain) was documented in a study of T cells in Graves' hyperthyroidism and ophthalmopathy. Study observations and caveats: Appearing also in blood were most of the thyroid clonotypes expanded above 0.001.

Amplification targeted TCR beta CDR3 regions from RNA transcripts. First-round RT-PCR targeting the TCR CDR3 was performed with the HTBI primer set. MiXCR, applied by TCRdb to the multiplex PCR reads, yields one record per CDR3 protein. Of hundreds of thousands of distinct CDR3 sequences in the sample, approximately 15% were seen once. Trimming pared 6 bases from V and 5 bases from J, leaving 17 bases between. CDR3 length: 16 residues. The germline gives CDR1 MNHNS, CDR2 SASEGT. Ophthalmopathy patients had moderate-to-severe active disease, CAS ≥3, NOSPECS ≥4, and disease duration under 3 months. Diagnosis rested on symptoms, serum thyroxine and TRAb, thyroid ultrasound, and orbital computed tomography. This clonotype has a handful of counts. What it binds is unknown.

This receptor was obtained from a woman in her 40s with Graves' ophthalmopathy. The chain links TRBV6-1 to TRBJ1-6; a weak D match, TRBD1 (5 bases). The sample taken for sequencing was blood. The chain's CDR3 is CASRAGTRNNNSPLHF. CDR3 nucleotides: TGTGCCAGCAGGGCCGGGACCAGAAACAATAATTCACCCCTCCACTTT.